This T cell receptor beta chain was recovered during a study of CD8 T cells in Susac syndrome. CD8+ and CD4+ T cells from blood underwent TCR beta sequencing, which was carried out in a high-throughput format. In germline, CDR1 is LNHDA, CDR2 SQIVND (reference sequence). This CDR3 spans 18 amino acids. V was clipped by 0 bases and J by 1 base; unmatched bases: 5. RNA totalling about 0.5 to 1 ug underwent reverse transcription with random hexamers. With immunoSEQ multiplex PCR, TCR beta CDR3 was amplified across 54 Vbeta and 13 Jbeta. MiXCR, applied by TCRdb to the immunoSEQ multiplex PCR reads, yields one record per CDR3 protein. The sample contains around 160,000 distinct CDR3 sequences, just over 90% of which appear only once.

This TCR came from a human donor in good health. V is TRBV19 and J is TRBJ2-2; 10 nucleotides line up with TRBD2. Sequenced input: CD4+ T cells from PBMCs. The CDR3 sequence: CASSIEDSGGQNTGELFF. The DNA for the CDR3 is TGTGCCAGTAGTATAGAAGATAGCGGGGGGCAGAACACCGGGGAGCTGTTTTTT.